These 23 T cell receptor beta chains came from one sample sequenced in a study of shared clonotypes between healthy human individuals. Sequencing was performed with immunoSEQ multiplex PCR; in TCRdb, only in-frame clones are kept and a portion is missing. The top ten hold 1% to 1.5% of the sample, which has some 1,900,000 clones, roughly 94% seen once. Terminally differentiated effector memory CD45RA+ cells were left out of the naive CD8 fraction, which was CD45RO-negative and positively selected for CCR7. Specimen: naive CD8+ T cells sorted from blood. The receptors shown here come from a man younger than 30 in good health.

This clone was seen a single time. V and J are TRBV4-2 and TRBJ2-7; 8 bases fit TRBD2. The ends lost 4 bases at V and 0 bases at J; junction bases unmatched: 5. The CDR3 runs 15 residues. Germline CDR1 reads LGHNA; CDR2 reads YNFKEQ. Here the CDR3 reads CASSLIGTSSYEQYF. The CDR3 DNA reads TGTGCCAGCAGCCTGATTGGGACTAGCTCCTACGAGCAGTACTTC.

The chain combines TRBV10-1 with TRBJ2-2; 8 bases fit TRBD2. The V segment lost 11 bases and the J segment 7 bases; nucleotides outside the gene matches: 24. CDR1 is WNHNN and CDR2 is SYGVQD in the germline V gene (reference sequence). The CDR3 contains 18 residues. The CDR3 is CAGQSPPIQRESGGELFF. The CDR3 DNA follows: TGCGCCGGGCAATCCCCTCCTATCCAGCGGGAGTCTGGCGGGGAGCTGTTTTTT.

The chain combines TRBV10-3 with TRBJ2-7; 10 positions match TRBD1. The V and J ends lost 4 bases and 2 bases, in that order; junction bases with no gene match: 5. Looked up from germline, CDR1 is ENHRY and CDR2 is SYGVKD. The CDR3 length is 15 residues. In DNA form, the CDR3 reads TGTGCCATCAGTGGTGGGACAGGGGATCCCTACGAGCAGTACTTC. Translated: CAISGGTGDPYEQYF.

The genes are TRBV27 and TRBJ1-6; D call uncertain. This CDR3 has 13 amino acids. V was cut by 1 base and J by 7 bases, with 5 bases left in between. Germline V gene data show CDR1 as MNHEY and CDR2 as SMNVEV (reference sequence). The CDR3 region has the DNA TGTGCCAGCAGTTTATGGGCCAATTCACCCCTCCACTTT. This sequence encodes CASSLWANSPLHF.

The chain uses TRBV27 and TRBJ2-5, with D perhaps TRBD2 (6 bases). This CDR3 is 14 amino acids long. The ends were cut back, 3 bases at V and 2 bases at J, with 10 bases in the middle. Germline V gene lookup returns CDR1 MNHEY and CDR2 SMNVEV (reference sequence). The CDR3 loop is CASSFIRGQETQYF. CDR3 DNA: TGTGCCAGCAGTTTTATACGGGGGCAAGAGACCCAGTACTTC.

The chain joins TRBV19 to TRBJ2-1, with TRBD1 identical over 10 bases. The V segment lost 4 bases and the J segment 5 bases; nucleotides outside the gene matches: 5. Germline values: CDR1 LNHDA, CDR2 SQIVND (reference sequence). This CDR3 region has 15 residues. The CDR3 coding sequence is TGTGCCAGTAGTACGTGGGACAGGGGCCACAATGAGCAGTTCTTC. It specifies CASSTWDRGHNEQFF.

The rearrangement joins TRBV27 to TRBJ2-5, with a possible D match to TRBD2 (6 bases). The DNA end is more similar to TRBJ2-7, so the J call may be wrong. The CDR3 spans 14 residues. Germline CDR1 and CDR2: MNHEY and SMNVEV (reference sequence). The CDR3 spells CASSFGDSSYEQYF. The CDR3 DNA is TGTGCCAGCTCTTTCGGGGACTCTTCCTACGAGCAGTACTTC.

This clone was recorded a few times. The gene calls are TRBV2 and TRBJ1-5, with D hard to call. Trimming removed 8 bases at V and 5 bases at J, with 16 bases between. CDR1 and CDR2 (germline): SNHLY, FYNNEI. This CDR3 is 14 amino acids long. CDR3 DNA: TGTGCCAGCGACCTCTCGCGGCATGATCAGCCCCAGCATTTT. The encoded protein is CASDLSRHDQPQHF.

This rearrangement joins TRBV25-1 to TRBJ1-1; D gene uncertain. Germline CDR1 reads MGHDK; CDR2 reads SYGVNS. The ends were cut back, 6 bases at V and 8 bases at J, with 7 bases in the middle. This CDR3 comprises 10 residues. Written as DNA, the CDR3 is TGTGCCAGCAGGGGGAGAGAAGCTTTCTTT. Encoded protein: CASRGREAFF.

For this clone: Other DNA sequences of this sample code for an identical CDR3. The rearrangement joins TRBV4-1 to TRBJ2-7; 8 bases match TRBD1. CDR1 MGHRA and CDR2 YSYEKL come from the germline V gene. The junction had 4 bases not matched to a gene; V was cut back by 4 bases and J by 2 bases. CDR3 length: 14 amino acids. The CDR3 sequence: CASSPDRGAYEQYF. The CDR3 DNA sequence: TGCGCCAGCAGCCCTGACAGGGGAGCCTACGAGCAGTACTTC.

This sequence joins TRBV6-5 and TRBJ2-1; 9 positions agree with TRBD2. The CDR3 is 15 amino acids. V was pared by 5 bases and J by 5 bases, with 7 bases of the junction left unmatched. CDR1 and CDR2 (germline): MNHEY, SVGAGI. DNA of the CDR3: TGTGCCAGCAGTGGAAGCGGGAGGACAAACAATGAGCAGTTCTTC. Protein: CASSGSGRTNNEQFF.

The chain employs TRBV19 and TRBJ2-3; D assignment may be TRBD1 or TRBD2 (5 bases each). Trimming took 5 bases from V and 3 from J, leaving 15 bases between them. The CDR3 runs to 15 residues. Looked up from germline, CDR1 is LNHDA and CDR2 is SQIVND (reference sequence). The CDR3: CASSGGWSSTDTQYF. The CDR3 nucleotides are TGTGCCAGTAGTGGGGGTTGGAGCAGTACAGATACGCAGTATTTT.

The chain employs TRBV7-9 and TRBJ2-4, with D uncertain. The V and J ends lost 5 bases and 15 bases respectively, with 8 bases between them. The CDR3 is made up of 9 amino acids. Germline CDR1 is SEHNR and CDR2 is FQNEAQ (reference sequence). The CDR3 here is CASSALAYF. CDR3 nucleotide sequence: TGTGCCAGCAGCGCTCTTGCGTACTTC.

The chain has TRBV5-6 and TRBJ2-3; D remains unclear. Deletions cut 0 bases from V and 4 bases from J, with 6 bases between. The germline V gene encodes CDR1 SGHDT and CDR2 YYEEEE. The CDR3 spans 13 residues. CDR3 sequence (DNA): TGTGCCAGCAGCTTGGCCTGGCCAGATACGCAGTATTTT. Protein sequence: CASSLAWPDTQYF.

The chain uses TRBV4-1 and TRBJ2-7, with TRBD2 matching 7 bases. Looked up from germline, CDR1 is MGHRA and CDR2 is YSYEKL. V lost 3 bases to trimming and J lost 6 bases; unmatched junction nucleotides: 11. CDR3 length: 15 amino acids. CDR3 nucleotide sequence: TGCGCCAGCAGCCAGAACCCGACTAGCTTGGGCGAGCAGTACTTC. Residues: CASSQNPTSLGEQYF.

The chain combines TRBV10-3 with TRBJ2-5, with D possibly matching TRBD1 (5 bases). CDR3 size: 14 residues. Trimming took 3 bases from V and 2 from J, leaving 10 bases between them. The germline CDR1 and CDR2 sequences are ENHRY and SYGVKD. In DNA, the CDR3 is TGTGCCATCAGTGACGATGGGGCTCAAGAGACCCAGTACTTC. As protein: CAISDDGAQETQYF.

The V call is TRBV27, the J call TRBJ1-6; D call uncertain. CDR1 is MNHEY, CDR2 SMNVEV, per germline (reference sequence). This CDR3 contains 12 residues. V shed 5 bases and J shed 5 bases, with 4 bases lying between them. CDR3 in DNA: TGTGCCAGCAGTCTACATAATTCACCCCTCCACTTT. Protein product: CASSLHNSPLHF.

The rearrangement links TRBV11-2 to TRBJ1-2, with D possibly matching TRBD1 (6 bases). V lost 2 bases and J 3 bases, leaving 10 bases between the germline ends. CDR1 is SGHAT, CDR2 FQNNGV, per germline. This CDR3 is 14 amino acids long. The CDR3 is CASSLTGWDYGYTF. The CDR3 nucleotides read TGTGCCAGCAGCTTAACAGGGTGGGACTATGGCTACACCTTC.

This clone was seen only once. The rearrangement uses TRBV7-8 and TRBJ1-4, with 9 bases lining up with TRBD1. The germline gives CDR1 SGHVS, CDR2 FQNEAQ. The CDR3 length is 15 residues. After removal of 6 bases from V and 4 bases from J, the junction contained 6 bases not matched to a gene. CDR3 amino acids: CASRPGTGFNEKLFF. The CDR3 nucleotides read TGTGCCAGCAGGCCCGGGACAGGGTTTAATGAAAAACTGTTTTTT.

CDR3 sequence: CASSRDWTYEQYF. Here the CDR3 DNA reads TGTGCCAGCAGCCGGGACTGGACCTACGAGCAGTACTTC. The chain combines TRBV5-6 with TRBJ2-7, with a possible D match to TRBD2 (6 bases). The V gene's germline CDR1 is SGHDT and CDR2 YYEEEE. This CDR3 region has 13 residues. V lost 4 bases and J 2 bases, leaving 10 bases between the germline ends.

Of note for this clone: Different DNA sequences within this sample yield the same CDR3. This chain connects TRBV5-6 to TRBJ2-7, with D perhaps TRBD1 (6 bases). Germline CDR1 is SGHDT and CDR2 is YYEEEE. Trimming took off 0 bases at V and 7 bases at J, with 8 bases between the two ends. The CDR3 is 12 residues long. CDR3 DNA: TGTGCCAGCAGCTTGGGGCAGGGGGAGCAGTACTTC. This translates into CASSLGQGEQYF.

The CDR3 spells CASSLTTRSPGELFF. The DNA of the CDR3 is TGTGCCAGCAGTCTCACCACTAGATCCCCCGGGGAGCTGTTTTTT. J is TRBJ2-2 and V is TRBV11-2; tentatively, D is TRBD2 (5 bases). Germline V CDR1 and CDR2: SGHAT, FQNNGV. Trimming stripped 6 bases from V and 6 bases from J, with 17 bases between. This CDR3 has 15 amino acids.

Concerning this clone itself: Other DNA sequences of this sample code for an identical CDR3. The chain links TRBV6-1 to TRBJ1-2, with a tentative D call TRBD1 (6 bases). The V end lost 3 bases, the J end lost 4 bases, and 9 bases lay between the germline ends. There are 13 residues in the CDR3. Germline V gene data show CDR1 as MNHNS and CDR2 as SASEGT. The CDR3 sequence is CASSEGAGYGYTF. CDR3 nucleotide sequence: TGTGCCAGCAGTGAGGGGGCTGGCTATGGCTACACCTTC.